The T cell receptor beta chain under discussion was sequenced for a study of blood T cell repertoires in COVID-19. Looking at the study overall: Acute and convalescent COVID-19 samples came from the United States, Italy and Spain. PBMCs, B-cell-depleted T cells, or T cells provided the cDNA or gDNA that made up the material.

Authors' data handling: Nucleated cell number was recorded as an estimate derived from reference gene primer amplification. Clones were sequenced by immunoSEQ multiplex PCR, and TCRdb holds only the in-frame ones, with some missing. V, J and clone size were drawn from that table, and D and trimming were deduced from the DNA. The table lists 200,000 to 300,000 clones, 84% of them singletons, with around 4% in the top ten. Germline V gives CDR1 MNHEY, CDR2 SMNVEV (reference sequence). The CDR3 has 14 residues. V was clipped by 2 bases and J by 4 bases, with 10 bases between them. This chain connects TRBV27 to TRBJ2-3; TRBD1 might be the D (5 bases). Material for sequencing was peripheral blood. This sequence originates from a man between 60 and 70 years old with acute or convalescent COVID-19. As DNA, the CDR3 is TGTGCCAGCAGTTTACAGGGTTGGGCAGATACGCAGTATTTT. Translated: CASSLQGWADTQYF.